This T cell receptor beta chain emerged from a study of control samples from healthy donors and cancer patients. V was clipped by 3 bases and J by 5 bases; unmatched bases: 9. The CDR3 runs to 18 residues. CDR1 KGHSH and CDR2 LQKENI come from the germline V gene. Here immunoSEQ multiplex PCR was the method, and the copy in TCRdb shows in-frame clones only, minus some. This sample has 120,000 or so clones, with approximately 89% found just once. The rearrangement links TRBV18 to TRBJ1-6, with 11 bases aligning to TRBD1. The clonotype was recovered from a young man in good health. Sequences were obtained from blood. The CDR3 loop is CASSPMDRGRLDNSPLHF. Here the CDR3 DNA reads TGTGCCAGCTCACCGATGGACAGGGGGCGTTTGGATAATTCACCCCTCCACTTT.